This T cell receptor beta chain was recorded in a study of T cell responses to AZD1222 COVID-19 vaccine. Study conclusions and caveats: Baseline seropositivity characterized only a handful of AZD1222 recipients. Mostly white British, mostly female donors; authors suggested clonal diversity may be underestimated. Spike regions recognized by vaccine-associated CD4 TCRs spanned the protein, led by 160-218 and 743-854. As reported, nearly half of all spike-specific TCRs target variant regions that are unmutated.

Points on this clone: What it recognizes is unknown.

The CDR3 consists of 16 residues. The germline V gene encodes CDR1 LNHDA and CDR2 SQIVND (reference sequence). Trimming took off 0 bases at V and 0 bases at J, with 12 bases between the two ends. Clones were read by immunoSEQ multiplex PCR, and TCRdb kept only the in-frame ones, dropping some. This sample has fewer than 200,000 clones; 70% to 90% occur once, and the top ten carry about 9.9%. Sequences were derived from peripheral blood, sampled 28 days after the second AZD1222 dose. The chain couples TRBV19 to TRBJ2-7, with D perhaps TRBD1 or TRBD2 (5 bases each). The receptor's source is an adult who received the AZD1222 COVID-19 vaccine. This CDR3 is CASSIDGAGSSYEQYF. DNA of the CDR3: TGTGCCAGTAGTATAGACGGGGCCGGCAGCTCCTACGAGCAGTACTTC.